This TCR beta chain emerged from a study of T cell responses to AZD1222 COVID-19 vaccine. Study observations and caveats: Spike-wide vaccine-associated CD4 TCRs dominated at 160-218 and 743-854.

Assay used: immunoSEQ multiplex PCR; TCRdb lists only in-frame clones, some missing. In the table there are more than 85,000 clones, about 90% of which are singletons. This clone has just one count. The antigen remains undetermined. V was pared by 3 bases and J by 5 bases, with 12 bases of the junction left unmatched. The CDR3 is 17 amino acids. Germline CDR1 LNHDA, CDR2 SQIVND (reference sequence). The TCR originated in an adult in good health. Here the sequenced sample was peripheral blood, taken on day 0 of AZD1222 vaccination. The genes are TRBV19 and TRBJ2-5, with TRBD2 matching over 10 bases. The CDR3 nucleotides are TGTGCCAGTAGTATTGGGTTCGGAGCGGGGGGGCAGGAGACCCAGTACTTC. Translating it yields CASSIGFGAGGQETQYF.